This record covers a single T cell receptor beta chain. This clone showed up just once. Which antigen it targets is not known. No base qualities exist here, and no much larger clone lies one base off it. CDR1 is given as MGHRA and CDR2 as YSYEKL, both from the germline V gene. The CDR3 numbers 15 residues from cysteine through phenylalanine. Just CDR3 DNA is preserved here, 45 bases in frame from base 1. Trimming leaves V shorter by 1 base and J shorter by 8 bases, with the junction holding 10 bases beyond the gene matches. This entry comes from a study of blood T cell repertoires in COVID-19 (dated by TCRdb to the early 2020s). As for the study more broadly: Samples from collaborators originated in the United States, Italy and Spain and spanned both the acute and convalescent phases of COVID-19. The prospective study material was composed of cDNA or gDNA derived from T cells, B-cell-depleted T cells, or PBMCs. The dataset comprised deeply sampled blood TCRbeta repertoires from subjects exposed to, actively infected with, or recovered from COVID-19. The repertoires were released in a freely available public database intended as a resource for research on the immune response to SARS-CoV-2. The samples were drawn from two sources: the first 160 participants of the ongoing ImmuneRACE study, and 1,000 to 1,500 subjects contributed by 6 global collaborators. Nearly every sample came with metadata listing a de-identified subject ID, COVID-19 status, age in years and sex. Where available, HLA class I and class II types were obtained from metadata supplied by the sample provider rather than from assay-based typing. Points the paper makes about the study in general: Clinical and demographic metadata were provided uncurated, with the amount varying by source and participant.

Participants in the prospective study were enrolled through a virtual design, were aged about 18 to 100 years, and lived in approximately 24 United States geographic areas. To assign participants to cohorts, the prospective study relied on clinical history that participants themselves reported in a screening survey and a study questionnaire. For ImmuneRACE Cohort 3, a participant was defined as recovered based on two consecutive negative NP/OP PCR tests, clearance by a healthcare professional, or resolution of symptoms. In the prospective study, mobile phlebotomists collected whole blood, serum and a nasopharyngeal or oropharyngeal swab from each participant. Participants in the prospective study had the option to provide additional blood draws and questionnaires over a roughly two-month period. Before DNA extraction, blood samples from the prospective study were shipped at room temperature or frozen.

TCRbeta CDR3 regions were amplified from genomic DNA by means of the immunoSEQ Assay, a bias-controlled multiplex PCR. Processing in the source paper ran as follows. Nucleated cell counts per sample were estimated from amplification of reference gene primers within the assay. Sequence reads were collapsed and filtered to measure the absolute abundance of every unique TCRbeta CDR3 rearrangement. For each sample, productive Simpson clonality was calculated as the square root of Simpson's diversity index over productive rearrangements. TCRdb re-hosts the immuneACCESS table, in-frame sequences only. Its copies lack some clones; in the studies checked, an unresolved V gene accounts for under half of them, and the cause for the rest is not known. That table furnishes V, J and clone size, whereas the DNA furnished D and trimming. For this sample there are over 400,000 clones; roughly nine tenths appear just once. The ten largest clones add up to 8% to 9.5% of the sample.

Sequencing was performed on PBMCs or T cells enriched from blood (not recorded which). The rearranged chain carries TRBV4-1 and TRBJ1-2; 7 bases in between match TRBD1. The sequence came from a woman in her sixties or seventies who had recovered from COVID-19. The nucleotide sequence reads TGCGCCAGCAGCCAAGGAGCGACAGGGCCATGGGGCTACACCTTC. This translates into CASSQGATGPWGYTF.